The 30 T cell receptor beta chains in this list originate from one sample, sequenced in a study of CD8 T cells in ankylosing spondylitis. TCRdb redid the calling of the 5' RACE reads with MiXCR, one entry per CDR3 protein. The sample shows 200,000 or so distinct CDR3 sequences, 10% to 15% of them seen only once. Source material: blood, either unsorted or a sorted T cell fraction (not recorded which). These receptors originate from a female donor with ankylosing spondylitis or in good health (not recorded which).

V and J are TRBV7-9 and TRBJ1-1; D unclear. Germline V lookup: CDR1 SEHNR, CDR2 FQNEAQ (reference sequence). Trimming removed 4 bases from V and 4 bases from J, with 7 bases in between. This CDR3 has 12 amino acids. The CDR3 DNA follows: TGTGCCAGCAGCTCGTACCTCACTGAAGCTTTCTTT. Translated, it gives CASSSYLTEAFF. Combining the CDR3 with reference TRBV7-9 and TRBJ1-1 gives the whole variable domain DTGVSQNPRHKITKRGQNVTFRCDPISEHNRLYWYRQTLGQGPEFLTYFQNEAQLEKSRLLSDRFSAERPKGSFSTLEIQRTEQGDSAMYLCASSSYLTEAFFGQGTRLTVV.

In its sample, this clonotype is medium-sized. The J gene is TRBJ2-1, the V gene TRBV7-3, with a weak D call TRBD2 (5 bases). The germline V gene encodes CDR1 SGHTA and CDR2 FQGTGA. V was clipped by 5 bases and J by 10 bases, with 15 bases between them. This CDR3 contains 13 residues. Here the CDR3 DNA reads TGTGCCAGCAGCCGAGCCACGGGAAACGAGCAGTTCTTC. It yields the protein CASSRATGNEQFF. Looking up the rest from reference TRBV7-3 and TRBJ2-1 gives the full variable domain: GAGVSQTPSNKVTEKGKYVELRCDPISGHTALYWYRQSLGQGPEFLIYFQGTGAADDSGLPNDRFFAVRPEGSVSTLKIQRTERGDSAVYLCASSRATGNEQFFGPGTRLTVL.

At least ten counts were recorded for this clonotype. The chain combines TRBV24-1 with TRBJ1-2; D uncertain. Deletions cut 3 bases from V and 6 bases from J, with 16 bases between. The CDR3 extends over 15 amino acids. CDR1 and CDR2 from the germline V gene are KGHDR and SFDVKD. CDR3 region: CATSDAADGSDGYTF. CDR3 sequence (DNA): TGTGCCACCAGTGATGCCGCGGATGGGTCGGATGGCTACACCTTC.

This clonotype has at least ten counts. The DNA for the CDR3 is TGTGCCAGCAGCACACACGGCAATCAGCCCCAGCATTTT. Its translation is CASSTHGNQPQHF. V is TRBV7-9 and J is TRBJ1-5; D not certain. Looked up from germline, CDR1 is SEHNR and CDR2 is FQNEAQ (reference sequence). Trimming removed 5 bases at V and 2 bases at J, with 7 bases between. The CDR3 totals 13 residues.

The CDR3 loop reads CASSLSGSNSPLHF. CDR3 nucleotide sequence: TGCGCCAGCAGCTTATCAGGGAGCAATTCACCCCTCCACTTT. The genes are TRBV5-1 and TRBJ1-6, with D possibly being TRBD1 (5 bases). The ends were cut back, 2 bases at V and 7 bases at J, with 10 bases in the middle. Germline-derived CDR1 and CDR2 are SGHRS and YFSETQ. This CDR3 is 14 amino acids long.

The chain couples TRBV28 to TRBJ2-2; D is perhaps TRBD1 (7 bases). The CDR3 extends over 17 amino acids. Trimming stripped 10 bases from V and 2 bases from J, with 23 bases between. Germline loops: CDR1 MDHEN, CDR2 SYDVKM. The CDR3 nucleotides read TGTGCCACCAAGACCCAGGGGGGACACCCAAACACCGGGGAGCTGTTTTTT. This encodes CATKTQGGHPNTGELFF.

This clonotype showed up many times. The chain has TRBV6-5 and TRBJ1-3; 7 bases are shared with TRBD1. The germline V gene has CDR1 MNHEY and CDR2 SVGAGI. The CDR3 spans 16 residues. Unmatched junction bases numbered 6, after V lost 2 bases and J lost 2 bases. Here the CDR3 DNA reads TGTGCCAGCAGTTACGACCCGACAGGGACTGGAAACACCATATATTTT. Its protein product is CASSYDPTGTGNTIYF.

This clonotype was picked up many times. The rearrangement joins TRBV11-2 to TRBJ1-2; a possible D gene is TRBD1 (6 bases). This CDR3 region has 15 residues. V lost 3 bases and J lost 4, with 15 bases in between. Germline V gene lookup returns CDR1 SGHAT and CDR2 FQNNGV. The CDR3: CASSLLGAGGYGYTF. CDR3 sequence (DNA): TGTGCCAGCAGCTTGCTGGGGGCTGGAGGCTATGGCTACACCTTC.

This clonotype has a count of ten or more. The chain recombines TRBV15 with TRBJ2-7; 7 nucleotides agree with TRBD1. Germline CDR1 reads LNHNV; CDR2 reads YYDKDF (reference sequence). V lost 4 bases and J lost 2; bases outside the gene matches: 5. CDR3 length: 14 residues. Here the CDR3 reads CATSKPGTAYEQYF. DNA for the CDR3: TGTGCCACCAGCAAGCCCGGGACAGCCTACGAGCAGTACTTC.

In its sample, this clonotype was seen a few times. This may arise from a read error, as a much more abundant clone is one base away. The chain employs TRBV6-2 or TRBV6-3 and TRBJ2-1; D is ambiguous. This CDR3 spans 19 amino acids. Germline V gives CDR1 MNHEY, CDR2 SVGEGT. V was clipped by 8 bases and J by 5 bases, with 31 bases between them. CDR3 loop: CASGKRVVGCQRRNNEQFF. The CDR3, as DNA: TGTGCCAGCGGAAAGCGTGTAGTAGGGTGCCAGAGGAGAAACAATGAGCAGTTCTTC.

In its sample, this clonotype was seen a few times. V is TRBV18 and J is TRBJ2-1; D may match TRBD1 or TRBD2 (5 bases each). From germline, CDR1 is KGHSH and CDR2 LQKENI. The CDR3 consists of 13 residues. V was clipped by 6 bases and J by 5 bases, with 11 bases between them. CDR3 protein: CASSPGAHNEQFF. DNA for the CDR3: TGTGCCAGCTCCCCCGGGGCTCACAATGAGCAGTTCTTC.

This clonotype was observed many times. V gene TRBV11-2 combines with J gene TRBJ1-3; no definite D call. Per germline, CDR1 SGHAT and CDR2 FQNNGV. CDR3 length: 16 residues. V dropped 1 base and J dropped 0 bases, with 10 bases sitting between them. The CDR3, as DNA: TGTGCCAGCAGCTTAGGGGCCTTGGCCTCTGGAAACACCATATATTTT. It translates to CASSLGALASGNTIYF. The full variable domain, rest sourced from reference TRBV11-2 and TRBJ1-3, is EAGVAQSPRYKIIEKRQSVAFWCNPISGHATLYWYQQILGQGPKLLIQFQNNGVVDDSQLPKDRFSAERLKGVDSTLKIQPAKLEDSAVYLCASSLGALASGNTIYFGEGSWLTVV.

The table lists this clonotype with many counts. This chain uses TRBV7-9 with TRBJ2-3; 7 nucleotides match TRBD1. CDR1 and CDR2 from the germline V gene are SEHNR and FQNEAQ (reference sequence). The CDR3 is made up of 16 amino acids. V lost 1 base and J lost 4; bases outside the gene matches: 8. CDR3 residues: CASSLEGGASADTQYF. CDR3 bases: TGTGCCAGCAGCTTAGAAGGGGGCGCTTCGGCAGATACGCAGTATTTT.

This clonotype turned up a few times. The rearrangement links TRBV3-1 to TRBJ2-7, with 9 nucleotides matching TRBD1. Germline V gene lookup returns CDR1 LGHDT and CDR2 YNNKEL (reference sequence). The V and J ends lost 10 bases and 2 bases, in that order; junction bases with no gene match: 12. CDR3 length: 15 amino acids. CDR3 protein: CATSLGQGQTYEQYF. CDR3 sequence (DNA): TGTGCCACCTCCCTCGGACAGGGGCAAACCTACGAGCAGTACTTC.

This clonotype appeared many times. The chain couples TRBV12-3 or TRBV12-4 to TRBJ2-1; 7 bases are a match to TRBD2. V lost 3 bases to trimming and J lost 3 bases; unmatched junction nucleotides: 8. CDR3 length equals 16 residues. CDR3 loop: CASSFSPSGDYNEQFF. DNA of the CDR3: TGTGCCAGCAGTTTCAGTCCTAGCGGAGACTACAATGAGCAGTTCTTC.

About this clonotype: This may be a read error: a much more frequent sequence differs by one nucleotide. V gene TRBV2 combines with J gene TRBJ2-7, with TRBD2 identical over 8 bases. The germline gives CDR1 SNHLY, CDR2 FYNNEI. Trimming removed 3 bases from V and 2 bases from J; junction bases left unmatched: 3. The CDR3 extends over 14 amino acids. CDR3 amino acids: CASSDTSGPYEQYF. Written as DNA, the CDR3 is TGTGCCAGCAGTGATACTAGCGGCCCCTACGAGCAGTACTTC.

This clonotype was found many times. The chain links TRBV4-3 to TRBJ2-1; 16 positions agree with TRBD2. The V gene end was trimmed by 0 bases and the J gene end by 2 bases; junction bases not matched to a gene: 1. Germline V CDR1 and CDR2: LGHNA, YSLEER. The CDR3 consists of 18 residues. CDR3 loop: CASSQEGTSGRAYNEQFF. CDR3 coding DNA: TGCGCCAGCAGCCAAGAAGGGACTAGCGGGAGGGCCTACAATGAGCAGTTCTTC.

This clonotype was detected only once. A much larger clone differs by one base, so this may be a read error. The J gene is TRBJ2-7, the V gene TRBV20-1; TRBD2 matches at 7 bases. The CDR3 is made up of 14 amino acids. CDR1 and CDR2 (germline): DFQATT, SNEGSKA (reference sequence). CDR3 DNA sequence: TGCAGTGCCCACCCTAGCGGACTAAGCTACGAGCAGCACTTC. Translating it yields CSAHPSGLSYEQHF.

This clonotype was seen at least ten times. V usage is TRBV12-3 or TRBV12-4 and J usage is TRBJ2-1; no clear D gene. This CDR3 region has 15 residues. The V gene lost 6 bases and the J gene lost 3 bases, with 15 bases spanning the gap. The CDR3 region has the DNA TGTGCCAGCAGCCGCTCCCCCCTCGACTACAATGAGCAGTTCTTC. As protein: CASSRSPLDYNEQFF.

This clonotype was seen many times. V usage is TRBV7-2 and J usage is TRBJ1-1, with D unclear. CDR3 length equals 13 residues. With 2 bases removed from V and 3 bases from J, the gap between germline ends came to 7 bases. Germline lookup yields CDR1 SGHTA and CDR2 FQGNSA. For the CDR3, the DNA is TGTGCCAGCAGCTTAACGCGCGACACTGAAGCTTTCTTT. Protein sequence: CASSLTRDTEAFF.

This clonotype was seen a few times. The CDR3 is CASSPGEGLGPQHF. As DNA, the CDR3 is TGTGCCAGCAGTCCTGGGGAAGGTTTGGGGCCCCAGCATTTT. The chain has TRBV12-3 or TRBV12-4 and TRBJ1-5; D is ambiguous. The CDR3 runs to 14 residues. Deletions cut 5 bases from V and 9 bases from J, with 17 bases between.

This clonotype was seen many times. This chain uses TRBV7-2 with TRBJ1-5; a possible D gene is TRBD1 (6 bases). The CDR3 covers 14 residues. Per germline, CDR1 SGHTA and CDR2 FQGNSA. Trimming pared 4 bases from V and 3 bases from J, leaving 10 bases between. Written as DNA, the CDR3 is TGTGCCAGCAGCTCCCGGGACAACAATCAGCCCCAGCATTTT. Translation gives CASSSRDNNQPQHF.

This clonotype was recorded at least ten times. The chain is built from TRBV12-5 and TRBJ1-1; TRBD1 aligns across 8 bases. V was pared by 3 bases and J by 0 bases, with 6 bases of the junction left unmatched. The CDR3 contains 16 residues. Germline-derived CDR1 and CDR2 are LGHNT and FRNRAP. In nucleotides, the CDR3 is TGTGCTAGTGGTTTACCTACAGGGGGTTTGAACACTGAAGCTTTCTTT. This encodes CASGLPTGGLNTEAFF.

There are many counts of this clonotype. V gene TRBV7-3 combines with J gene TRBJ2-3, with 7 bases that match TRBD1. This CDR3 comprises 14 residues. Per germline, CDR1 SGHTA and CDR2 FQGTGA. V gave up 5 bases and J gave up 0 bases; unmatched junction bases: 2. CDR3 sequence: CASSRGQSTDTQYF. In DNA, the CDR3 is TGTGCCAGCAGCCGGGGACAGAGCACAGATACGCAGTATTTT. The variable domain in full, completed from reference TRBV7-3 and TRBJ2-3, reads GAGVSQTPSNKVTEKGKYVELRCDPISGHTALYWYRQSLGQGPEFLIYFQGTGAADDSGLPNDRFFAVRPEGSVSTLKIQRTERGDSAVYLCASSRGQSTDTQYFGPGTRLTVL.

The gene calls are TRBV15 and TRBJ1-4, with D unclear. CDR3 length: 14 amino acids. Germline V lookup: CDR1 LNHNV, CDR2 YYDKDF (reference sequence). The V gene lost 8 bases and the J gene lost 8 bases, with 18 bases spanning the gap. The CDR3 sequence is CATARGRREEKLFF. As DNA, the CDR3 is TGTGCCACCGCGAGAGGGAGGCGGGAAGAAAAACTGTTTTTT.

This clonotype was observed a handful of times. The chain combines TRBV3-1 with TRBJ1-5; no definite D call. Trimming removed 4 bases at V and 0 bases at J, with 7 bases between. The germline V gene encodes CDR1 LGHDT and CDR2 YNNKEL (reference sequence). The CDR3 consists of 14 residues. CDR3 protein: CASSRQDSNQPQHF. CDR3 bases: TGTGCCAGCAGCCGGCAAGATAGCAATCAGCCCCAGCATTTT. Combining the CDR3 with reference TRBV3-1 and TRBJ1-5 gives the whole variable domain DTAVSQTPKYLVTQMGNDKSIKCEQNLGHDTMYWYKQDSKKFLKIMFSYNNKELIINETVPNRFSPKSPDKAHLNLHINSLELGDSAVYFCASSRQDSNQPQHFGDGTRLSIL.

This clonotype was seen repeatedly, ten times or more. The chain has TRBV28 and TRBJ1-3, with D possibly matching TRBD1 (5 bases). V lost 6 bases, J lost 0 bases, and 9 bases lay in between. The germline gives CDR1 MDHEN, CDR2 SYDVKM. The CDR3 contains 14 residues. The CDR3: CASSRRGSGNTIYF. DNA for the CDR3: TGTGCCAGCAGCCGGAGGGGCTCTGGAAACACCATATATTTT.

This clonotype was found many times. The rearrangement joins TRBV20-1 to TRBJ1-1; unclear D gene. The length of the CDR3 is 11 residues. The germline CDR1 and CDR2 sequences are DFQATT and SNEGSKA (reference sequence). V dropped 0 bases and J dropped 11 bases, with 10 bases sitting between them. For the CDR3, the DNA is TGCAGTGCTAGAGATAACCGCCAGGCTTTCTTT. Translated, it gives CSARDNRQAFF.

This clonotype has ten or more counts. V and J are TRBV4-2 and TRBJ2-3; D gene unclear. The CDR3 has 15 residues. Germline lookup yields CDR1 LGHNA and CDR2 YNFKEQ. The V and J ends lost 2 bases and 0 bases respectively, with 9 bases between them. DNA of the CDR3: TGTGCCAGCAGCCAACAGACACTGAGCACAGATACGCAGTATTTT. Its protein product is CASSQQTLSTDTQYF.

This clonotype was seen only a few times. J is TRBJ2-1 and V is TRBV11-2; 10 positions match TRBD1. Unmatched junction bases numbered 3, after V lost 1 base and J lost 9 bases. The length of the CDR3 is 14 residues. Germline assignment: CDR1 SGHAT and CDR2 FQNNGV. The CDR3 nucleotides are TGTGCCAGCAGCTTAGGACAGGGGGCAAGTGAGCAGTTCTTC. Encoded protein: CASSLGQGASEQFF.